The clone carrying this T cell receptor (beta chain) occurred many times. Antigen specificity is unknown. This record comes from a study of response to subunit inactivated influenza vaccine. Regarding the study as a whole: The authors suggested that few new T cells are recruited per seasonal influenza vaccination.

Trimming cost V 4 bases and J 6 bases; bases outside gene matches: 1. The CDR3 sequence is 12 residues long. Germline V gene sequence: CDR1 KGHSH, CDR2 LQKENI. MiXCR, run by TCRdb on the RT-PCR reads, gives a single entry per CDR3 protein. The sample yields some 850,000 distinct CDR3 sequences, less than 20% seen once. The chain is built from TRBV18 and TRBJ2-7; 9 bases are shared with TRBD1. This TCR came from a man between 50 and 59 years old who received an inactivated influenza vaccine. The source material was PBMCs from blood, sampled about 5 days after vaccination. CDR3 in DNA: TGTGCCAGCTCACAGGACAGGGGCGAGCAGTACTTC. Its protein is CASSQDRGEQYF.